This T cell receptor (beta chain) comes out of a study of vaccination effects on CD4 cells after COVID-19. In the ViraFEST assay, antigen-specific CD4+ clonotypes were identified by expansion after peptide-pool stimulation. Cells that had been cultured for less than eleven days were the source of isolated CD4+ T cells. The person was diagnosed with PCR-confirmed SARS-CoV-2 infection between March and December 2020. BNT162b2 vaccine or mRNA-1273 vaccine was given to participants in two doses. Days 3 and 7 were when half the medium was replaced with IL-2 medium. Remarks on this clone: Its antigen is still unknown.

Produced via immunoSEQ multiplex PCR; TCRdb's table is partial and in-frame only. The table records roughly 15,000 clones, more than 65% of them present only once. The receptor was derived from a human donor who had a prior SARS-CoV-2 infection. The sequencing here drew on CD4+ T cells from PBMCs cultured with SARS-CoV-2 spike peptides, taken after COVID-19 vaccination.

CDR3 amino acids: CASRAYRGAANTGELFF. The CDR3, as DNA: TGTGCCAGCAGAGCTTATCGGGGGGCCGCGAACACCGGGGAGCTGTTTTTT. The rearrangement links TRBV11-2 to TRBJ2-2, with D tentatively TRBD2 (7 bases). The CDR3 contains 17 residues. Trimming removed 6 bases at V and 0 bases at J, with 17 bases between. In germline, CDR1 is SGHAT, CDR2 FQNNGV.